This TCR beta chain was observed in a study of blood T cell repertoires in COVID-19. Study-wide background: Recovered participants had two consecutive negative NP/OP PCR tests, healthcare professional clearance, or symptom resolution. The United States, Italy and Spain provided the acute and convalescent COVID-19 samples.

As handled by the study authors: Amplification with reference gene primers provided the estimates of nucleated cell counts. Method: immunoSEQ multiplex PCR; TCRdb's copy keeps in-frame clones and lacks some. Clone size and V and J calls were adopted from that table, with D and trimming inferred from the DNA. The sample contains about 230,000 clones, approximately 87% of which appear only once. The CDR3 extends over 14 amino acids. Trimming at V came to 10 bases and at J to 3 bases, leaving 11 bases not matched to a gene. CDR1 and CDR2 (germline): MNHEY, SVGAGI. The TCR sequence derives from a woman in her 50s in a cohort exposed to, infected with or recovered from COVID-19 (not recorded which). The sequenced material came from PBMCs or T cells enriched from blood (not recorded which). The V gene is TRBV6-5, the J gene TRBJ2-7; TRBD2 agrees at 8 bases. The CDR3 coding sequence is TGTGCCACAACTTCGGGGGGGCGCGGCTACGAGCAGTACTTC. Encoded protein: CATTSGGRGYEQYF.